The rows below give T cell receptor beta chains drawn from one sample of a study of CD8+ T cells in alopecia areata. Generated by immunoSEQ multiplex PCR, the TCRdb table keeps only in-frame clones and is missing some. The sample records more than 200,000 clones, approximately 47% being singletons. Here the sequenced sample was CD4+ T cells sorted from blood, taken between weeks 36 and 40, from a patient treated with tofacitinib. These receptors all stem from a human donor with alopecia areata. The CDR3 runs from the conserved cysteine through the conserved F or W. Fields, in order: V gene, J gene, CDR3 length, clone size, D gene, CDR3 DNA, CDR3 protein. The D gene is left open where the match is weak. A clone size is listed for some rows: how often the clone was seen (once, few, many), or a class if it is expanded.

v_gene: TRBV6-6; j_gene: TRBJ1-2; len: 15; abundance: .; d_gene: TRBD1; CDR3nt: TGTGCCAGCAGTTACCTCCGGACAGGGGCTCACGGCTACACCTTC; CDR3aa: CASSYLRTGAHGYTF
v_gene: TRBV5-1; j_gene: TRBJ2-7; len: 13; abundance: .; d_gene: TRBD1; CDR3nt: TGCGCCAGCAGCACCGCTTCGACAGGGGAGCAGTACTTC; CDR3aa: CASSTASTGEQYF
v_gene: TRBV29-1; j_gene: TRBJ1-4; len: 12; abundance: few; d_gene: .; CDR3nt: TGCAGCGTTGAATTGTGGGGGGAAAAACTGTTTTTT; CDR3aa: CSVELWGEKLFF
v_gene: TRBV19; j_gene: TRBJ1-3; len: 14; abundance: few; d_gene: TRBD1; CDR3nt: TGTGCCAGTATGGGACAGGGGGCTGGAAACACCATATATTTT; CDR3aa: CASMGQGAGNTIYF
v_gene: TRBV7-7; j_gene: TRBJ1-5; len: 10; abundance: .; d_gene: .; CDR3nt: TGTGCTAGCAGCCCGTGGCCCCAGCATTTT; CDR3aa: CASSPWPQHF
v_gene: TRBV29-1; j_gene: TRBJ1-1; len: 13; abundance: few; d_gene: .; CDR3nt: TGCAGCGTGAAAGGGACAAAGAACACTGAAGCTTTCTTT; CDR3aa: CSVKGTKNTEAFF
v_gene: TRBV4-1; j_gene: TRBJ2-5; len: 12; abundance: once; d_gene: .; CDR3nt: TGCGCCAGCAGCCAAGATTGGGAGACCCAGTACTTC; CDR3aa: CASSQDWETQYF
v_gene: TRBV7-2; j_gene: TRBJ2-1; len: 15; abundance: .; d_gene: .; CDR3nt: TGTGCCAGCAGCTTAGGACCGGGACTGTACAATGAGCAGTTCTTC; CDR3aa: CASSLGPGLYNEQFF
v_gene: TRBV19; j_gene: TRBJ2-5; len: 13; abundance: .; d_gene: TRBD1; CDR3nt: TGTGCCAGTAAGACAGGGGGCATGGAGACCCAGTACTTC; CDR3aa: CASKTGGMETQYF
v_gene: TRBV7-2; j_gene: TRBJ2-1; len: 15; abundance: few; d_gene: .; CDR3nt: TGTGCCAGCAGCCCCGACCCGGCCTCCTACAATGAGCAGTTCTTC; CDR3aa: CASSPDPASYNEQFF